This passage covers 26 T cell receptor beta chains from one sample sequenced in a study of naive and memory T cell subsets. An equimolar mix of two oligonucleotides served as the beta constant-region primer for TRBC1 and TRBC2. The ligated cDNA underwent four PCR rounds using SP2 and nested alpha and beta constant-region primers. In TCRdb, the UMI-ligation and nested PCR reads were re-called with MiXCR into one record per CDR3 protein. Of 95,000 to 150,000 distinct CDR3 sequences detected, roughly 36% appear once; the ten largest clones hold about 1%. The sequenced sample was central memory CD4+ T cells from blood. The receptors stem from a human donor in good health.

DNA of the CDR3: TGTGCCAGCAGTTACGGACACAATAGCAATCAGCCCCAGCATTTT. Amino acids: CASSYGHNSNQPQHF. The chain is built from TRBV6-2 or TRBV6-3 and TRBJ1-5; D is possibly TRBD1 (5 bases). Trimming cost V 2 bases and J 0 bases, with 8 bases left between them. Germline CDR1 and CDR2: MNHEY and SVGEGT. The CDR3 spans 15 residues.

This clonotype was seen more than once but under ten times. The V gene is TRBV18, the J gene TRBJ2-1; the D call may be TRBD1 or TRBD2 (5 bases each). Trimming took off 0 bases at V and 0 bases at J, with 9 bases between the two ends. This CDR3 is built from 16 residues. The germline CDR1 and CDR2 sequences are KGHSH and LQKENI. The DNA of the CDR3 is TGTGCCAGCTCACCACCGGGGGTTAACTCCTACAATGAGCAGTTCTTC. Encoded protein: CASSPPGVNSYNEQFF.

This clonotype was seen a handful of times. The chain carries TRBV20-1 and TRBJ2-7; D is ambiguous. The CDR3 extends over 13 amino acids. Trimming removed 5 bases at V and 1 base at J, with 12 bases between. CDR1 DFQATT and CDR2 SNEGSKA come from the germline V gene (reference sequence). The CDR3 DNA follows: TGCAGTGCTCTCCGGGTCAGATCCTACGAGCAGTACTTC. This encodes CSALRVRSYEQYF.

The chain carries TRBV5-1 and TRBJ2-5; 11 bases align to TRBD1. The length of the CDR3 is 17 residues. CDR1 is SGHRS, CDR2 YFSETQ, per germline. The V gene end was trimmed by 3 bases and the J gene end by 0 bases; junction bases not matched to a gene: 7. The CDR3 nucleotides are TGCGCCAGCAGCTCTAACCGGGACAGGGGGTACCAAGAGACCCAGTACTTC. This encodes CASSSNRDRGYQETQYF.

This clonotype was seen once. This chain links TRBV5-1 with TRBJ2-1; D call uncertain. Per the germline V gene, CDR1 is SGHRS and CDR2 is YFSETQ. The V end was cut by 3 bases, the J end by 4 bases, with 8 bases between. This CDR3 region has 13 residues. The CDR3 sequence is CASSSASYNEQFF. The CDR3 region has the DNA TGCGCCAGCAGCTCTGCCTCGTACAATGAGCAGTTCTTC.

J is TRBJ2-1 and V is TRBV28; the D is unclear. CDR1 is MDHEN, CDR2 SYDVKM, per germline. This CDR3 comprises 18 residues. Trimming removed 1 base at V and 0 bases at J, with 16 bases between. CDR3 coding DNA: TGTGCCAGCAGTTTATTCTCGCAGGTGGGAAGCTCCTACAATGAGCAGTTCTTC. Translated, it gives CASSLFSQVGSSYNEQFF.

This clonotype was seen a handful of times. The chain is built from TRBV20-1 and TRBJ2-3; no reliable D call. With 1 base removed from V and 5 bases from J, the gap between germline ends came to 13 bases. Germline lookup yields CDR1 DFQATT and CDR2 SNEGSKA (reference sequence). This CDR3 is 14 amino acids long. The CDR3 reads CSARGESWEDTQYF. CDR3 DNA sequence: TGCAGTGCTAGAGGGGAATCCTGGGAAGATACGCAGTATTTT.

The chain recombines TRBV27 with TRBJ2-1; 15 bases agree with TRBD2. Trimming removed 6 bases from V and 6 bases from J; junction bases left unmatched: 6. The CDR3 loop spans 16 amino acids. Germline V gene data show CDR1 as MNHEY and CDR2 as SMNVEV (reference sequence). CDR3 sequence: CASRLGLAGGSNEQFF. The CDR3 bases are TGTGCCAGCAGACTCGGACTAGCGGGAGGGAGCAATGAGCAGTTCTTC.

There are a few counts of this clonotype. This chain connects TRBV28 to TRBJ2-3; possible D gene TRBD1, 7 bases. The V end lost 6 bases, the J end lost 2 bases, and 12 bases lay between the germline ends. In germline, CDR1 is MDHEN, CDR2 SYDVKM. CDR3 size: 14 residues. DNA for the CDR3: TGTGCCAGCAGCGCGGGACAGTTCACAGATACGCAGTATTTT. Its translation: CASSAGQFTDTQYF.

The gene calls are TRBV7-2 and TRBJ2-4, with D possibly matching TRBD2 (6 bases). Germline CDR1 reads SGHTA; CDR2 reads FQGNSA. The CDR3 totals 16 residues. V shed 1 base and J shed 2 bases, with 12 bases lying between them. CDR3 residues: CASSLVALAPKNIQYF. In nucleotides, the CDR3 is TGTGCCAGCAGCTTAGTTGCACTAGCACCCAAAAACATTCAGTACTTC.

This clonotype has more than one count but fewer than ten. This chain connects TRBV24-1 to TRBJ1-5, with D perhaps TRBD1 (6 bases). The CDR3 is 16 residues long. V lost 3 bases and J lost 3, with 14 bases in between. Germline V gives CDR1 KGHDR, CDR2 SFDVKD. The CDR3 nucleotides read TGTGCCACCAGTGATGATTACAGGGTAGACAATCAGCCCCAGCATTTT. This codes for CATSDDYRVDNQPQHF.

The chain uses TRBV5-5 and TRBJ2-6, with a weak D call TRBD1 (6 bases). The CDR3 loop spans 15 amino acids. The ends were cut back, 4 bases at V and 4 bases at J, with 12 bases in the middle. Germline V lookup: CDR1 SGHKS, CDR2 YYEKEE (reference sequence). CDR3 DNA: TGTGCCAGCAGCATCACAGGGACCGGGGCCAACGTCCTGACTTTC. It is translated as CASSITGTGANVLTF. Complete variable domain (other parts from reference TRBV5-5 and TRBJ2-6): DAGVTQSPTHLIKTRGQQVTLRCSPISGHKSVSWYQQVLGQGPQFIFQYYEKEERGRGNFPDRFSARQFPNYSSELNVNALLLGDSALYLCASSITGTGANVLTFGAGSRLTVL.

The CDR3 protein is CAIADRVNTEAFF. As DNA, the CDR3 is TGTGCCATCGCCGACAGAGTGAACACTGAAGCTTTCTTT. The V call is TRBV10-3, the J call TRBJ1-1, with TRBD1 as a possible D gene (5 bases). The germline V and J ends were trimmed by 8 bases and 0 bases, with 10 bases remaining between them. CDR1 is ENHRY, CDR2 SYGVKD, per germline. The CDR3 totals 13 residues.

This clonotype was counted only a few times. The chain joins TRBV29-1 to TRBJ2-1; no clear D gene. The CDR3 contains 16 residues. V lost 4 bases and J lost 4, with 20 bases in between. Per the germline V gene, CDR1 is SQVTM and CDR2 is ANQGSEA. The CDR3 spells CSVGGSNTLLYNEQFF. CDR3 nucleotides: TGCAGCGTTGGCGGTAGCAACACACTACTTTACAATGAGCAGTTCTTC.

This chain connects TRBV12-3 or TRBV12-4 to TRBJ1-6; no clear D. This CDR3 has 15 residues. Trimming removed 2 bases from V and 10 bases from J, with 15 bases in between. The CDR3 sequence is CASSLRAHGRSPLHF. In nucleotides, the CDR3 is TGTGCCAGCAGTTTAAGGGCCCATGGGAGGTCACCCCTCCACTTT.

The V gene is TRBV5-4, the J gene TRBJ2-3; 7 bases map to TRBD2. Losses at the gene ends were 4 bases for V and 4 bases for J; bases not matched to a gene: 12. This CDR3 region has 16 residues. Germline CDR1 SGHNT, CDR2 YYREEE (reference sequence). The chain's CDR3 is CASSHPSGGRADTQYF. The CDR3 coding sequence is TGTGCCAGCAGCCACCCCTCGGGAGGAAGGGCAGATACGCAGTATTTT. Supplemented by reference TRBV5-4 and TRBJ2-3, the full variable domain reads ETGVTQSPTHLIKTRGQQVTLRCSSQSGHNTVSWYQQALGQGPQFIFQYYREEENGRGNFPPRFSGLQFPNYSSELNVNALELDDSALYLCASSHPSGGRADTQYFGPGTRLTVL.

The rearrangement links TRBV30 to TRBJ2-2; 8 bases align to TRBD2. The V and J ends lost 3 bases and 6 bases, in that order; junction bases with no gene match: 6. CDR3 length equals 14 residues. Germline CDR1 GTSNPN, CDR2 SVGIG (reference sequence). In DNA, the CDR3 is TGTGCCTGGAGGGGGAGCGGGAGCCCCGGGGAGCTGTTTTTT. This gives the protein CAWRGSGSPGELFF.

This clonotype was counted only a few times. V and J are TRBV20-1 and TRBJ2-5; perhaps TRBD2 as D (7 bases). The CDR3 is 12 amino acids. V lost 5 bases to trimming and J lost 9 bases, with 16 bases between them. From germline, CDR1 is DFQATT and CDR2 SNEGSKA (reference sequence). CDR3 protein: CSAEGRGGAQYF. CDR3 bases: TGCAGTGCTGAAGGGAGGGGGGGGGCCCAGTACTTC.

The rearrangement links TRBV11-2 to TRBJ2-2; 8 bases map to TRBD2. V dropped 2 bases and J dropped 4; count of bases not matched to a gene: 6. The CDR3 length is 16 residues. CDR1 is SGHAT and CDR2 is FQNNGV in the germline V gene. The CDR3: CASSLITGGATGELFF. DNA of the CDR3: TGTGCCAGCAGCTTAATTACGGGAGGGGCCACCGGGGAGCTGTTTTTT.

The V call is TRBV6-1, the J call TRBJ1-2; D unclear. Germline V gene sequence: CDR1 MNHNS, CDR2 SASEGT. The V end was cut by 5 bases, the J end by 4 bases, with 11 bases between. The CDR3 is 13 residues long. This CDR3 is CASSPADFYGYTF. The CDR3 coding sequence is TGTGCCAGCAGTCCGGCGGACTTCTATGGCTACACCTTC.

The genes are TRBV20-1 and TRBJ2-7; maybe TRBD1 (5 bases). CDR3 length: 14 residues. CDR1 is DFQATT and CDR2 is SNEGSKA in the germline V gene (reference sequence). V was pared by 0 bases and J by 2 bases, with 11 bases between. CDR3 sequence reads: CSARDNDRAYEQYF. The CDR3 DNA is TGCAGTGCTAGAGATAACGACAGAGCCTACGAGCAGTACTTC.

The CDR3 reads CASSRQSPGPSSSYEQYF. The CDR3 region has the DNA TGTGCCAGCTCACGACAGAGCCCGGGACCGTCGAGCTCCTACGAGCAGTACTTC. The chain is built from TRBV18 and TRBJ2-7; D assignment may be TRBD1 or TRBD2 (5 bases each). Germline V CDR1 and CDR2: KGHSH, LQKENI. Trimming pared 4 bases from V and 0 bases from J, leaving 22 bases between. The CDR3 contains 18 residues.

This clonotype turned up a few times. The rearrangement uses TRBV10-3 and TRBJ1-2; tentatively, D is TRBD1 (5 bases). Trimming took off 10 bases at V and 2 bases at J, with 17 bases between the two ends. CDR3 size: 14 residues. Germline CDR1 and CDR2: ENHRY and SYGVKD. Here the CDR3 reads CATWGRGKNYGYTF. CDR3 nucleotide sequence: TGTGCCACCTGGGGCCGCGGGAAAAACTATGGCTACACCTTC.

There are a few counts of this clonotype. This chain links TRBV6-1 with TRBJ2-1, with 13 bases aligning to TRBD2. From germline, CDR1 is MNHNS and CDR2 SASEGT. Losses at the gene ends were 2 bases for V and 4 bases for J; bases not matched to a gene: 5. The CDR3 runs 17 residues. CDR3: CASSEMGLAGIYNEQFF. The CDR3 DNA reads as TGTGCCAGCAGTGAAATGGGACTAGCGGGAATATACAATGAGCAGTTCTTC.

Points on this clonotype: With a much larger clone just one base away, this may be a read error. The chain is built from TRBV18 and TRBJ2-6; TRBD2 might be the D (7 bases). The V gene lost 8 bases and the J gene lost 4 bases, with 12 bases spanning the gap. Per the germline V gene, CDR1 is KGHSH and CDR2 is LQKENI. The CDR3 extends over 14 amino acids. The chain's CDR3 is CASGGAKGANVLTF. The CDR3 coding sequence is TGTGCCAGCGGGGGGGCGAAAGGGGCCAACGTCCTGACTTTC.

This clonotype turned up a few times. The chain combines TRBV28 with TRBJ1-5; 8 nucleotides align to TRBD1. The CDR3 covers 15 residues. The V gene's germline CDR1 is MDHEN and CDR2 SYDVKM. The V segment lost 10 bases and the J segment 4 bases; nucleotides outside the gene matches: 12. CDR3 DNA: TGTGCCACCCGAGACGCAGGGGGCTTTAATCAGCCCCAGCATTTT. This gives the protein CATRDAGGFNQPQHF.